A selection of T cell receptor beta chains follows, all from one sample in a study of blood T cell repertoires in COVID-19. TCRdb keeps only in-frame clones here, not all; method: immunoSEQ multiplex PCR. Counted here are 200,000 to 300,000 clones, around 88% occurring once; the ten biggest clones make up around 1.8%. The sequenced sample consisted of peripheral blood. These receptors were obtained from a young man with active or convalescent COVID-19. Each CDR3 is given with its conserved first and last residue. D genes are given only for firm matches. Clone size is given for some rows only: seen once, a few or many times, or a class if the clone is expanded.

abundance: -; len: 12; j_gene: TRBJ2-7; d_gene: -; v_gene: TRBV5-8; CDR3aa: CASSSGQFEQYF; CDR3nt: TGTGCCAGCAGCAGCGGACAGTTCGAGCAGTACTTC
abundance: -; len: 16; j_gene: TRBJ1-5; d_gene: TRBD1; v_gene: TRBV28; CDR3aa: CASSPGTGSFSQPQHF; CDR3nt: TGTGCCAGCAGTCCAGGGACAGGGTCTTTTAGTCAGCCCCAGCATTTT
abundance: -; len: 16; j_gene: TRBJ1-4; d_gene: TRBD1; v_gene: TRBV4-3; CDR3aa: CASSLDRGITNEKLFF; CDR3nt: TGCGCCAGCAGCCTGGACAGGGGTATCACTAATGAAAAACTGTTTTTT
abundance: -; len: 15; j_gene: TRBJ2-7; d_gene: TRBD1; v_gene: TRBV7-6; CDR3aa: CASSSAQDRGAEQYF; CDR3nt: TGTGCCAGCAGCTCGGCCCAGGACAGGGGTGCCGAGCAGTACTTC
abundance: -; len: 13; j_gene: TRBJ2-7; d_gene: -; v_gene: TRBV5-4; CDR3aa: CASSRTTSYEQYF; CDR3nt: TGTGCCAGCAGCCGGACTACCTCCTACGAGCAGTACTTC
abundance: -; len: 18; j_gene: TRBJ2-6; d_gene: -; v_gene: TRBV7-6; CDR3aa: CASSPGPLTSSGANVLTF; CDR3nt: TGTGCCAGCAGCCCAGGGCCTCTCACAAGCTCTGGGGCCAACGTCCTGACTTTC
abundance: -; len: 14; j_gene: TRBJ1-5; d_gene: -; v_gene: TRBV6-2/TRBV6-3; CDR3aa: CASSQGGGAQPQHF; CDR3nt: TGTGCCAGCAGCCAAGGCGGGGGGGCTCAGCCCCAGCATTTT
abundance: -; len: 15; j_gene: TRBJ1-5; d_gene: -; v_gene: TRBV6-1; CDR3aa: CASSEGQGSNQPQHF; CDR3nt: TGTGCCAGCAGTGAAGGCCAGGGTAGCAATCAGCCCCAGCATTTT
abundance: -; len: 13; j_gene: TRBJ2-1; d_gene: -; v_gene: TRBV14; CDR3aa: CASSQVSPYEQFF; CDR3nt: TGTGCCAGCAGCCAGGTTAGCCCCTATGAGCAGTTCTTC
abundance: -; len: 15; j_gene: TRBJ1-1; d_gene: TRBD1; v_gene: TRBV18; CDR3aa: CASRPRTGEPHEAFF; CDR3nt: TGTGCCAGCCGACCACGGACAGGGGAGCCCCATGAAGCTTTCTTT
abundance: many; len: 14; j_gene: TRBJ1-2; d_gene: -; v_gene: TRBV11-2; CDR3aa: CASSLDRGEDGYTF; CDR3nt: TGTGCCAGCAGCTTAGACCGGGGAGAAGATGGCTACACCTTC
abundance: -; len: 16; j_gene: TRBJ1-4; d_gene: -; v_gene: TRBV5-1; CDR3aa: CASSSSDRATNEKLFF; CDR3nt: TGCGCCAGCAGCTCCAGTGACAGAGCAACTAATGAAAAACTGTTTTTT
abundance: -; len: 13; j_gene: TRBJ1-1; d_gene: -; v_gene: TRBV30; CDR3aa: CAWSVMGGTEAFF; CDR3nt: TGTGCCTGGAGTGTCATGGGAGGGACTGAAGCTTTCTTT
abundance: once; len: 13; j_gene: TRBJ2-2; d_gene: -; v_gene: TRBV6-2/TRBV6-3; CDR3aa: CASSYSYTGELFF; CDR3nt: TGTGCCAGCAGTTACTCCTACACCGGGGAGCTGTTTTTT
abundance: once; len: 12; j_gene: TRBJ1-1; d_gene: -; v_gene: TRBV13; CDR3aa: CASSYDRGAAFF; CDR3nt: TGTGCCAGCAGCTATGATCGGGGTGCAGCTTTCTTT
abundance: -; len: 15; j_gene: TRBJ1-6; d_gene: -; v_gene: TRBV5-5; CDR3aa: CASSLNAGGISPLHF; CDR3nt: TGTGCCAGCAGCTTGAATGCGGGGGGCATTTCACCCCTCCACTTT
abundance: -; len: 16; j_gene: TRBJ1-4; d_gene: -; v_gene: TRBV11-2; CDR3aa: CASSLEGPDYNEKLFF; CDR3nt: TGTGCCAGCAGCTTGGAGGGCCCGGATTATAATGAAAAACTGTTTTTT
abundance: -; len: 15; j_gene: TRBJ2-3; d_gene: -; v_gene: TRBV5-5; CDR3aa: CASSLLQARTDTQYF; CDR3nt: TGTGCCAGCAGCTTACTACAGGCCCGCACAGATACGCAGTATTTT
abundance: -; len: 14; j_gene: TRBJ1-5; d_gene: -; v_gene: TRBV9; CDR3aa: CASSDGQMEQPQHF; CDR3nt: TGTGCCAGCAGCGACGGACAGATGGAGCAGCCCCAGCATTTT